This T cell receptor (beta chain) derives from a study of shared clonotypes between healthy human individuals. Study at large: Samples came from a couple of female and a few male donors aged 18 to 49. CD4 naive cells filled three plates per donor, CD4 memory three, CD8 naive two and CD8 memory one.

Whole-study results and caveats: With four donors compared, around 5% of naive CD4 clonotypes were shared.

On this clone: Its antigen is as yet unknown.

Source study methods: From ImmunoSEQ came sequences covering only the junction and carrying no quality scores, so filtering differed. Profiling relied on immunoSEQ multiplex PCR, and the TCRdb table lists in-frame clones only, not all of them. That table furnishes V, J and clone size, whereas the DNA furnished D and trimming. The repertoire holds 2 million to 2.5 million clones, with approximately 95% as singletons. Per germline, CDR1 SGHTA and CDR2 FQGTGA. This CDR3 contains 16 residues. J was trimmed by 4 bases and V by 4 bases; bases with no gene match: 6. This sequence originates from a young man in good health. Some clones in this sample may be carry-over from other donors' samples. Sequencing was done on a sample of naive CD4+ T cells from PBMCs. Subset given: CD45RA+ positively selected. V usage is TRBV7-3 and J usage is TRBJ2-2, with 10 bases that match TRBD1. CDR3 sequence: CASSSRQGAGTGELFF. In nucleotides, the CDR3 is TGTGCCAGCAGCTCAAGACAGGGGGCGGGCACCGGGGAGCTGTTTTTT.